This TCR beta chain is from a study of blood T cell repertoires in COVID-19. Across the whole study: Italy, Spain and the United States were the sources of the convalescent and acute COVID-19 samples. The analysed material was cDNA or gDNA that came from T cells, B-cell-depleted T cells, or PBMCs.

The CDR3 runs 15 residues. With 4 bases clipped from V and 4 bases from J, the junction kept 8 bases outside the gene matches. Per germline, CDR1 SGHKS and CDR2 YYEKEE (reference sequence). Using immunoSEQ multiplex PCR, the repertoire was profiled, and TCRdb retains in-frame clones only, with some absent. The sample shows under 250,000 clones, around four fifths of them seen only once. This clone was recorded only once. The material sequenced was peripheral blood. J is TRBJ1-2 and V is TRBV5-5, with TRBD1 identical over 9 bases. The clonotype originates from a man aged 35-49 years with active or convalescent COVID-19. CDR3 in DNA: TGTGCCAGCAGCGATACAGGGGGCCTTCGCTATGGCTACACCTTC. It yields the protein CASSDTGGLRYGYTF.